A single sample is the source of the 20 T cell receptor beta chains below, sequenced in a study of cytomegalovirus exposure and HLA in healthy donors. Amplification used 60 Vbeta primers and 13 Jbeta primers. Libraries were prepared by immunoSEQ multiplex PCR; TCRdb keeps only in-frame clonotypes and omits some of them. The sample lists about 110,000 clones, roughly four fifths seen once, with approximately 2.2% in the top ten. Sequenced input: PBMCs. The source is a man younger than 35 in good health and CMV-seronegative.

V and J are TRBV27 and TRBJ1-5, with D possibly TRBD1 on 5 matching bases. Germline CDR1 MNHEY, CDR2 SMNVEV (reference sequence). This CDR3 has 14 residues. Trimming took 5 bases from V and 3 from J, leaving 11 bases between them. CDR3 residues: CASSTTGFNQPQHF. The CDR3 region has the DNA TGTGCCAGCAGTACTACAGGTTTCAATCAGCCCCAGCATTTT.

A few counts support this clone. This specimen includes other DNA sequences encoding the same CDR3. The V and J genes are TRBV7-3 and TRBJ1-1; D might be TRBD1 (5 bases). This CDR3 comprises 13 residues. The germline gives CDR1 SGHTA, CDR2 FQGTGA. Between the trimmed V and J ends, which lost 4 bases and 1 base, there was a span of 7 bases. The CDR3 sequence is CASSSQGNTEAFF. For the CDR3, the DNA is TGTGCCAGCAGCTCTCAGGGGAACACTGAAGCTTTCTTT.

Of note for this clone: A read error may account for a junction end that differs from germline. The chain is built from TRBV7-7 and TRBJ2-3; unclear D gene. Germline-derived CDR1 and CDR2 are SSHAT and FNYEAQ (reference sequence). The CDR3 totals 14 residues. The CDR3 reads CASSLDGSTDTQYF. CDR3 in DNA: TGTGCTAGCAGCCTCGACGGGTCCACAGATACGCAGTATTTT.

J is TRBJ1-1 and V is TRBV18; 7 bases match TRBD1. V shed 1 base and J 2 bases; nucleotides not matched to a gene: 4. Germline loops: CDR1 KGHSH, CDR2 LQKENI. This CDR3 has 15 residues. CDR3 DNA sequence: TGTGCCAGCTCACCACAGGGGGCTCTTAACACTGAAGCTTTCTTT. Amino acid sequence: CASSPQGALNTEAFF.

V is TRBV6-1 and J is TRBJ2-7; a weak D match, TRBD1 (5 bases). Between the trimmed V and J ends, which lost 0 bases and 3 bases, there was a span of 6 bases. Germline V gives CDR1 MNHNS, CDR2 SASEGT. The CDR3 is made up of 13 amino acids. The CDR3 nucleotides read TGTGCCAGCAGTGAAGCTGACAGCTACGAGCAGTACTTC. Its protein product is CASSEADSYEQYF.

The rearrangement links TRBV12-5 to TRBJ1-5, with D perhaps matching TRBD1 (5 bases). The V gene's germline CDR1 is LGHNT and CDR2 FRNRAP. The CDR3 covers 17 residues. V was shortened by 5 bases and J by 0 bases, with 17 bases between the two germline ends. Here the CDR3 reads CASGPPGEADSNQPQHF. In DNA form, the CDR3 reads TGTGCTAGTGGTCCCCCGGGGGAGGCCGATAGCAATCAGCCCCAGCATTTT.

The chain employs TRBV6-5 and TRBJ2-5; unclear D gene. Between the trimmed V and J ends, which lost 6 bases and 2 bases, there was a span of 10 bases. This CDR3 is 13 amino acids long. Germline CDR1 and CDR2: MNHEY and SVGAGI. As DNA, the CDR3 is TGTGCCAGCAGACCTGGCCCACAAGAGACCCAGTACTTC. It yields the protein CASRPGPQETQYF.

In regard to this clone: A junction boundary mismatches the germline segment, possibly from a read error. The rearrangement links TRBV5-1 to TRBJ1-2, with a possible D match to TRBD1 (6 bases). In germline, CDR1 is SGHRS, CDR2 YFSETQ. The CDR3 has 14 residues. CDR3 in DNA: TGCGCCAGCAGCCCCGATAGCCCGCTCAGGGGCTACCCCTTC. Encoded protein: CASSPDSPLRGYPF.

The chain recombines TRBV5-1 with TRBJ1-1, with D maybe TRBD1 (5 bases). Germline V gives CDR1 SGHRS, CDR2 YFSETQ. V shed 1 base and J shed 2 bases, with 9 bases lying between them. The length of the CDR3 is 14 residues. This CDR3 is CASSLRQPNTEAFF. In DNA form, the CDR3 reads TGCGCCAGCAGCTTGCGACAGCCCAACACTGAAGCTTTCTTT.

The gene calls are TRBV9 and TRBJ2-5, with a tentative D call TRBD2 (6 bases). Germline V lookup: CDR1 SGDLS, CDR2 YYNGEE. V was shortened by 0 bases and J by 0 bases, with 15 bases between the two germline ends. The CDR3 totals 17 residues. The CDR3 loop is CASSVGIAGFNQETQYF. The CDR3 DNA is TGTGCCAGCAGCGTAGGTATTGCGGGGTTTAACCAAGAGACCCAGTACTTC.

The chain employs TRBV14 and TRBJ2-4, with a weak D call TRBD2 (6 bases). The CDR3 loop spans 15 amino acids. The V and J ends lost 1 base and 0 bases respectively, with 7 bases between them. CDR1 is SGHDN and CDR2 is FVKESK in the germline V gene. The CDR3: CASSQGGLAKNIQYF. In DNA form, the CDR3 reads TGTGCCAGCAGCCAAGGGGGACTAGCCAAAAACATTCAGTACTTC.

This chain uses TRBV19 with TRBJ2-7, with 8 bases identical to TRBD2. J was trimmed by 1 base and V by 9 bases; bases with no gene match: 5. This CDR3 contains 13 residues. Germline V gene data show CDR1 as LNHDA and CDR2 as SQIVND (reference sequence). The CDR3 protein is CASPGGWSYEQYF. CDR3 DNA: TGTGCCAGCCCGGGGGGGTGGTCCTACGAGCAGTACTTC. The full variable domain, its missing parts supplied by reference TRBV19 and TRBJ2-7, is DGGITQSPKYLFRKEGQNVTLSCEQNLNHDAMYWYRQDPGQGLRLIYYSQIVNDFQKGDIAEGYSVSREKKESFPLTVTSAQKNPTAFYLCASPGGWSYEQYFGPGTRLTVT.

A note on this clone: A junction boundary mismatches the germline segment, possibly from a read error. The chain joins TRBV10-3 to TRBJ1-2; 7 bases agree with TRBD1. This CDR3 is built from 15 residues. Germline V gives CDR1 ENHRY, CDR2 SYGVKD. CDR3 protein: CAISESGGGGYGYPF. In DNA form, the CDR3 reads TGTGCCATCAGTGAGTCTGGAGGGGGCGGCTATGGCTACCCCTTC.

The table lists this clone with a few counts. Other DNA sequences in this sample translate to the same CDR3. V usage is TRBV7-2 and J usage is TRBJ1-1, with TRBD1 as a possible D gene (6 bases). CDR1 SGHTA and CDR2 FQGNSA come from the germline V gene. This CDR3 is built from 16 residues. With 1 base removed from V and 0 bases from J, the gap between germline ends came to 12 bases. As DNA, the CDR3 is TGTGCCAGCAGCTTAGGGCCAGGGGTAATGAACACTGAAGCTTTCTTT. It codes for CASSLGPGVMNTEAFF.

The rearrangement links TRBV5-8 to TRBJ2-5, with a tentative D call TRBD2 (7 bases). This CDR3 is 15 amino acids long. V lost 3 bases to trimming and J lost 5 bases, with 17 bases between them. Germline CDR1 reads SGHTS; CDR2 reads YDEGEE. The CDR3 bases are TGTGCCAGCAGCTCTGCTTCGGGGGGCCGCGAGACCCAGTACTTC. This codes for CASSSASGGRETQYF.

The chain recombines TRBV18 with TRBJ2-1, with D maybe TRBD2 (6 bases). CDR3 length: 14 amino acids. Germline V gene sequence: CDR1 KGHSH, CDR2 LQKENI. Trimming shortened V by 6 bases and J by 0 bases, and 9 bases separated the two germline ends. The CDR3 is CASSGGSSYNEQFF. CDR3 in DNA: TGTGCCAGCTCTGGGGGGAGCTCCTACAATGAGCAGTTCTTC.

The J gene is TRBJ1-2, the V gene TRBV28, with D perhaps matching TRBD1 (5 bases). Trimming stripped 4 bases from V and 4 bases from J, with 10 bases between. The CDR3 is 13 residues long. The V gene's germline CDR1 is MDHEN and CDR2 SYDVKM. The CDR3 DNA is TGTGCCAGCAGTTCAGGGAACGTCTATGGCTACACCTTC. As protein: CASSSGNVYGYTF.

J is TRBJ2-2 and V is TRBV19, with D maybe TRBD1 (6 bases). Germline CDR1 LNHDA, CDR2 SQIVND (reference sequence). Deletions cut 6 bases from V and 0 bases from J, with 8 bases between. The CDR3 is 14 residues long. DNA for the CDR3: TGTGCCAGTAGGGACAGATCGAACACCGGGGAGCTGTTTTTT. This sequence encodes CASRDRSNTGELFF.

This clone was seen a few times. The chain joins TRBV6-5 to TRBJ2-1; 8 bases match TRBD1. Germline loops: CDR1 MNHEY, CDR2 SVGAGI. This CDR3 comprises 14 residues. V gave up 7 bases and J gave up 3 bases; unmatched junction bases: 5. The CDR3 sequence is CASTDRGDYNEQFF. The CDR3, as DNA: TGTGCCAGCACCGACAGGGGAGACTACAATGAGCAGTTCTTC.

This clone has only one observation. The chain carries TRBV9 and TRBJ2-3; 10 nucleotides agree with TRBD1. With V trimmed by 2 bases and J by 4 bases, 7 bases remained unmatched. This CDR3 contains 16 residues. Germline lookup yields CDR1 SGDLS and CDR2 YYNGEE. Written as DNA, the CDR3 is TGTGCCAGCAGCGTCCGACCCGGGACAGGGGCAGATACGCAGTATTTT. It codes for CASSVRPGTGADTQYF.